The sample holds one count of the clone carrying this T cell receptor (beta chain). The antigen is not known. With 60 Vbeta and 13 Jbeta primers, the PCR was carried out. TCRdb's copy holds only in-frame clones and misses some; the assay was immunoSEQ multiplex PCR. The sample carries 150,000 to 200,000 clones, 60% to 85% recorded once. These data originate in a study of cytomegalovirus exposure and HLA in healthy donors. The wider study: Early released data had about 85 million unique TCRs, all coming from HLA-typed donors.

Points from the study as a whole: For TCR beta chains, V- and J-gene trimming was later linked to a missense DCLRE1C variant. TCR beta chains associated with HLA were, in a later analysis, more clonally expanded than equally common others.

This clonotype was obtained from a woman in her thirties or forties in good health and CMV-seronegative. The sample comprised PBMCs.

In DNA, the CDR3 is TGTGCCAGCAGCTTCGAGCGGGAGGCCTACAATGAGCAGTTCTTC. Translating gives CASSFEREAYNEQFF. J is TRBJ2-1 and V is TRBV11-2, with 9 bases that match TRBD2. The germline gives CDR1 SGHAT, CDR2 FQNNGV. The CDR3 has 15 residues. Unmatched junction bases numbered 2, after V lost 3 bases and J lost 2 bases.